The 14 T cell receptor beta chains reported below all come from one sample, sequenced in a study of Ad26.COV2.S vaccination and SARS-CoV-2 variants. Treatment meaning: roughly 20 received Ad26.COV2.S at low or high dose, single or two shots; roughly five received placebo; per-sample allocation not given. Sampling took place 63 days after the first vaccine or placebo injection. Assay: immunoSEQ multiplex PCR; the TCRdb copy retains only in-frame clones and omits some. The sample includes 500,000 or so clones, around 85% seen only once; the top ten take around 13%. The sequences come from peripheral blood, collected in a trial of Ad26.COV2.S vaccine versus placebo. The receptors derive from a person aged 18 to 59 who received the Ad26.COV2.S COVID-19 vaccine or a placebo.

This clone came up once. The V and J genes are TRBV19 and TRBJ1-1; tentative D call: TRBD1 (6 bases). There are 15 residues in the CDR3. Germline loops: CDR1 LNHDA, CDR2 SQIVND (reference sequence). The ends were cut back, 4 bases at V and 3 bases at J, with 15 bases in the middle. CDR3 in amino acids: CASSKDTGRHTEAFF. CDR3 bases: TGTGCCAGTAGTAAGGATACAGGGCGTCACACTGAAGCTTTCTTT.

The chain joins TRBV28 to TRBJ2-3; 7 bases are shared with TRBD2. V dropped 3 bases and J dropped 3; count of bases not matched to a gene: 9. This CDR3 is built from 16 residues. Germline assignment: CDR1 MDHEN and CDR2 SYDVKM. The CDR3 DNA reads TGTGCCAGCAGTTTGGTTCCGGGAGGATTAACAGATACGCAGTATTTT. Amino acid sequence: CASSLVPGGLTDTQYF.

J is TRBJ2-5 and V is TRBV7-2, with 7 nucleotides matching TRBD1. Germline lookup yields CDR1 SGHTA and CDR2 FQGNSA. The CDR3 extends over 14 amino acids. V lost 1 base, J lost 3 bases, and 2 bases stayed unmatched. As DNA, the CDR3 is TGTGCCAGCAGCTTAGGACAGGGAAAAGAGACCCAGTACTTC. It yields the protein CASSLGQGKETQYF.

The chain employs TRBV30 and TRBJ1-2; tentative D call: TRBD1 (6 bases). Deletions cut 3 bases from V and 7 bases from J, with 9 bases between. Germline V lookup: CDR1 GTSNPN, CDR2 SVGIG (reference sequence). CDR3 length: 11 amino acids. The CDR3 loop reads CAWSQGGGYTF. The CDR3 DNA reads as TGTGCCTGGAGCCAAGGGGGTGGCTACACCTTC.

This chain uses TRBV9 with TRBJ1-3; D is uncertain. The CDR3 runs 11 residues. V shed 2 bases and J shed 4 bases, with 1 base lying between them. Germline V CDR1 and CDR2: SGDLS, YYNGEE. The CDR3 sequence is CASSVGNTIYF. In DNA, the CDR3 is TGTGCCAGCAGCGTCGGAAACACCATATATTTT.

J is TRBJ2-7 and V is TRBV3-1 (or the pseudogene TRBV3-2); 9 bases match TRBD1. Trimming removed 5 bases from V and 3 bases from J; junction bases left unmatched: 8. The CDR3 is made up of 15 amino acids. Germline CDR1 LGHDT, CDR2 YNNKEL (reference sequence). The CDR3 region has the DNA TGTGCCAGCAGCACGGGACAGGGTATTCGCTACGAGCAGTACTTC. Translation gives CASSTGQGIRYEQYF.

The CDR3 region has the DNA TGTGCCAGCAGCTTAGTGGGCGGGCAAGAGACCCAGTACTTC. Translating gives CASSLVGGQETQYF. The chain recombines TRBV7-3 with TRBJ2-5; D is perhaps TRBD2 (5 bases). V was shortened by 2 bases and J by 2 bases, with 9 bases between the two germline ends. The CDR3 spans 14 residues. Germline V lookup: CDR1 SGHTA, CDR2 FQGTGA.

The chain combines TRBV14 with TRBJ1-4, with 8 bases lining up with TRBD1. Germline CDR1 SGHDN, CDR2 FVKESK. CDR3 length equals 14 residues. With 3 bases clipped from V and 7 bases from J, the junction kept 4 bases outside the gene matches. Here the CDR3 DNA reads TGTGCCAGCAGCCAGCGACAGGGGAGTGAAAAACTGTTTTTT. Translated, it gives CASSQRQGSEKLFF.

This clone was observed once. The rearrangement uses TRBV7-9 and TRBJ1-2; 7 nucleotides match TRBD1. V trimming: 2 bases; J trimming: 6 bases; junction bases outside the gene matches: 6. Germline CDR1 reads SEHNR; CDR2 reads FQNEAQ (reference sequence). The CDR3 consists of 14 residues. In DNA, the CDR3 is TGTGCCAGCAGCTTATTTGGGACAGCCGATGGCTACACCTTC. It specifies CASSLFGTADGYTF.

The sample holds one count of this clone. Different DNA sequences within this sample yield the same CDR3. The chain has TRBV9 and TRBJ2-1, with a weak D call TRBD2 (6 bases). Germline CDR1 and CDR2: SGDLS and YYNGEE. CDR3 length: 15 residues. Trimming took 2 bases from V and 2 from J, leaving 11 bases between them. CDR3 coding DNA: TGTGCCAGCAGCGTGGGTAGCGGAGCCTACAATGAGCAGTTCTTC. This translates into CASSVGSGAYNEQFF.

This clone occurred once. The chain recombines TRBV6-5 with TRBJ1-3; D perhaps matches TRBD1 (6 bases). Trimming shortened V by 8 bases and J by 0 bases, and 11 bases separated the two germline ends. The V gene's germline CDR1 is MNHEY and CDR2 SVGAGI. The CDR3 extends over 14 amino acids. The CDR3 sequence: CASSRTASGNTIYF. For the CDR3, the DNA is TGTGCCAGCTCCCGGACAGCCTCTGGAAACACCATATATTTT.

The V call is TRBV7-2, the J call TRBJ2-4; a possible D gene is TRBD2 (6 bases). The germline V and J ends were trimmed by 3 bases and 4 bases, with 7 bases remaining between them. Germline CDR1 SGHTA, CDR2 FQGNSA. The CDR3 extends over 13 amino acids. CDR3 sequence reads: CASSFGGKNIQYF. CDR3 DNA: TGTGCCAGCAGCTTCGGGGGTAAAAACATTCAGTACTTC.

About this clone itself: This CDR3 is also generated by other DNA sequences in the sample. This chain joins TRBV28 and TRBJ2-7; 9 nucleotides align to TRBD1. CDR3 length: 13 residues. Germline V gene sequence: CDR1 MDHEN, CDR2 SYDVKM. V lost 3 bases, J lost 4 bases, and 1 base stayed unmatched. Here the CDR3 DNA reads TGTGCCAGCAGTTTTGGACAGGGGTACGAGCAGTACTTC. This encodes CASSFGQGYEQYF. The complete variable domain, with remaining parts taken from reference TRBV28 and TRBJ2-7, reads DVKVTQSSRYLVKRTGEKVFLECVQDMDHENMFWYRQDPGLGLRLIYFSYDVKMKEKGDIPEGYSVSREKKERFSLILESASTNQTSMYLCASSFGQGYEQYFGPGTRLTVT.

The J gene is TRBJ2-7, the V gene TRBV2; D not resolved. The germline CDR1 and CDR2 sequences are SNHLY and FYNNEI. V was pared by 6 bases and J by 1 base, with 4 bases between. This CDR3 region has 11 residues. DNA of the CDR3: TGTGCCAGCAGGGCTTCCTACGAGCAGTACTTC. This translates into CASRASYEQYF.